These 6 T cell receptor beta chains came from one sample sequenced in a study of blood T cell repertoires in COVID-19. Profiled with immunoSEQ multiplex PCR; TCRdb holds only in-frame clones, not every one. Here the sample spans 200,000 to 250,000 clones, around 90% being singletons. The specimen was peripheral blood. Every receptor here comes from a man in his 60s with COVID-19, enrolled during active disease.

The J gene is TRBJ2-7, the V gene TRBV11-2; 11 bases are shared with TRBD2. V lost 1 base, J lost 4 bases, and 9 bases stayed unmatched. Germline CDR1 and CDR2: SGHAT and FQNNGV. This CDR3 has 17 amino acids. The CDR3 DNA is TGTGCCAGCAGCTTAGGTTGGACTAGCGGGTTAGGGTACGAGCAGTACTTC. Its protein is CASSLGWTSGLGYEQYF. Full variable domain (missing parts from reference TRBV11-2 and TRBJ2-7): EAGVAQSPRYKIIEKRQSVAFWCNPISGHATLYWYQQILGQGPKLLIQFQNNGVVDDSQLPKDRFSAERLKGVDSTLKIQPAKLEDSAVYLCASSLGWTSGLGYEQYFGPGTRLTVT.

The V gene is TRBV3-1 (or the pseudogene TRBV3-2), the J gene TRBJ1-6; a possible D gene is TRBD1 (6 bases). Between the trimmed V and J ends, which lost 5 bases and 7 bases, there was a span of 15 bases. The CDR3 has 15 amino acids. The germline CDR1 and CDR2 sequences are LGHDT and YNNKEL (reference sequence). This CDR3 reads CASSDTQGWNSPLHF. The CDR3 bases are TGTGCCAGCAGCGACACCCAGGGGTGGAATTCACCCCTCCACTTT.

The chain joins TRBV9 to TRBJ1-6; D gene uncertain. The CDR3 is 15 residues long. CDR1 is SGDLS and CDR2 is YYNGEE in the germline V gene. V lost 2 bases to trimming and J lost 7 bases, with 13 bases between them. CDR3 coding DNA: TGTGCCAGCAGCGTTTTCGGGTTAGAGAATTCACCCCTCCACTTT. Its translation is CASSVFGLENSPLHF.

The gene calls are TRBV19 and TRBJ2-3; 9 bases fit TRBD2. With 3 bases clipped from V and 2 bases from J, the junction kept 6 bases outside the gene matches. The CDR3 has 16 amino acids. From germline, CDR1 is LNHDA and CDR2 SQIVND (reference sequence). CDR3 in amino acids: CASSISSGIYTDTQYF. Written as DNA, the CDR3 is TGTGCCAGTAGTATCTCTAGCGGGATATACACAGATACGCAGTATTTT.

CDR3 region: CASSLDRAPYNEQFF. The CDR3 DNA reads TGTGCCAGCAGCTTGGACAGGGCCCCCTACAATGAGCAGTTCTTC. The chain employs TRBV7-9 and TRBJ2-1; TRBD1 matches 8 bases. V dropped 3 bases and J dropped 2; count of bases not matched to a gene: 3. The CDR3 contains 15 residues. CDR1 and CDR2 from the germline V gene are SEHNR and FQNEAQ (reference sequence).

The V gene is TRBV29-1, the J gene TRBJ2-1; D may be TRBD2 (5 bases). Trimming took 8 bases from V and 4 from J, leaving 15 bases between them. From germline, CDR1 is SQVTM and CDR2 ANQGSEA. The CDR3 is made up of 13 amino acids. CDR3 region: CSQGGSLYNEQFF. The CDR3 DNA is TGCAGCCAAGGTGGGAGCCTTTACAATGAGCAGTTCTTC.